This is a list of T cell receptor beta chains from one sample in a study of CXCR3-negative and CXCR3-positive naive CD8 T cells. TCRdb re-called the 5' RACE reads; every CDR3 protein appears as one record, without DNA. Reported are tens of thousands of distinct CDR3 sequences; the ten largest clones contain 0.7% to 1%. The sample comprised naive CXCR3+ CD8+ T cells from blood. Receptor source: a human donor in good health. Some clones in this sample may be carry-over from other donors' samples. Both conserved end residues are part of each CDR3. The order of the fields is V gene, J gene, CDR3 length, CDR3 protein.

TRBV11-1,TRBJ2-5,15,CASSLVGTGQETQYF
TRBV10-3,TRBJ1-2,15,CAISEGGQASYGYTF
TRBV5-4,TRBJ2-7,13,CASGRGTTYEQYF
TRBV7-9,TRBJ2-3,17,CASSLSGGAAPTDTQYF
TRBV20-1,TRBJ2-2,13,CSARAPNTGELFF
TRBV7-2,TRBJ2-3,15,CASSLSGGALDTQYF
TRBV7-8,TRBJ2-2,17,CASSLVGMTGDTGELFF
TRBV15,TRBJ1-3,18,CATSREEWTGGGGNTIYF
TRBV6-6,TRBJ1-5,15,CASSYVAGDNQPQHF
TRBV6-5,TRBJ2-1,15,CASSLEDRSLKEQFF
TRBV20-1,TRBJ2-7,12,CSASDSSYEQYF
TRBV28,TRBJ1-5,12,CASSPLRQPQHF
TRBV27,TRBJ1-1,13,CASSPAANTEAFF
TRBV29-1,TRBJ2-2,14,CSVGDSPATGELFF
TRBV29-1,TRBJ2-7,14,CSVEFRDREHEQYF
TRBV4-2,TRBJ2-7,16,CASSQVTFGRRDEQYF
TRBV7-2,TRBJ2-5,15,CASSPRLAGPYEQYF
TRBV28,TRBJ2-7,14,CASKGREGFYEQYF
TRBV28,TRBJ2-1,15,CASSLSGRAIGEQFF
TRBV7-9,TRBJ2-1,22,CASSFPTDGTSLPRSSYNEQFF
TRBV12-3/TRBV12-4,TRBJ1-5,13,CASSPSSNQPQHF
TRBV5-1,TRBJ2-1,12,CASSRSVGEQFF
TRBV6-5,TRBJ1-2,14,CASGSGALAYGYTF
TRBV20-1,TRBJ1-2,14,CSARVGGSMVGYTF
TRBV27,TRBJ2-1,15,CASGVAGGMDNEQFF
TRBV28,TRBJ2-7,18,CASSPAVIGSSASYEQYF
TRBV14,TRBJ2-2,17,CASSQDHPWVADGELFF
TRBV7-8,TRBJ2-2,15,CASSADPPGTGELFF
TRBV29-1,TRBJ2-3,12,CSVDPQPDTQYF
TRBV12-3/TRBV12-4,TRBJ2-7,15,CASSPPVGRGLEQYF
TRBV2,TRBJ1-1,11,CATLRNTEAFF
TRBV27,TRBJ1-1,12,CASRGGWAEAFF